These 4 T cell receptor beta chains were sequenced from one sample in a study of CD8+CD57+ T cells in acquired aplastic anemia. Before being chosen for sequencing, patients had shown CD8+CD57+ cell expansion by flow cytometry. Genomic DNA templated the TCR beta VDJ and CDR3 profiling. A single record per CDR3 protein comes from TCRdb applying MiXCR to the reads. Of over 150,000 distinct CDR3 sequences listed, roughly three fifths are singletons. The sample consisted of sorted CD4+, CD8+, or CD8+CD57+ T cells (not recorded which) from PBMCs. The receptors originated from a human donor with aplastic anemia.

This clonotype was observed a handful of times. The rearrangement uses TRBV20-1 and TRBJ2-7; possibly TRBD2 for D (6 bases). This CDR3 has 13 residues. Trimming removed 5 bases from V and 2 bases from J, with 13 bases in between. Germline V CDR1 and CDR2: DFQATT, SNEGSKA (reference sequence). CDR3 bases: TGCAGTGCTCACTCGACTAGTACCTACGAGCAGTACTTC. Its protein is CSAHSTSTYEQYF.

This clonotype was seen only once. The gene calls are TRBV20-1 and TRBJ1-3, with D unclear. Germline assignment: CDR1 DFQATT and CDR2 SNEGSKA (reference sequence). The CDR3 covers 13 residues. The V gene lost 6 bases and the J gene lost 3 bases, with 12 bases spanning the gap. The CDR3 DNA follows: TGCAGTGCACCGGGTCCAGTTGGAAACACCATATATTTT. Protein sequence: CSAPGPVGNTIYF.

The rearrangement uses TRBV20-1 and TRBJ2-3; 9 nucleotides line up with TRBD2. V lost 0 bases, J lost 1 base, and 5 bases stayed unmatched. This CDR3 has 16 residues. Germline V lookup: CDR1 DFQATT, CDR2 SNEGSKA (reference sequence). The CDR3, as DNA: TGCAGTGCTAGAGACCTTAGGACTAGCGGCACAGATACGCAGTATTTT. Translating it yields CSARDLRTSGTDTQYF.

The table lists this clonotype with many counts. CDR3 region: CSVALSTEAFF. The CDR3 nucleotides are TGCAGCGTTGCCCTGTCCACTGAAGCTTTCTTT. The chain combines TRBV29-1 with TRBJ1-1; D gene unclear. The CDR3 spans 11 residues. Germline V gene data show CDR1 as SQVTM and CDR2 as ANQGSEA. V dropped 4 bases and J dropped 4 bases, with 7 bases sitting between them.